Presented here are 21 T cell receptor beta chains from one specimen sequenced in a study of cytotoxic CD8 clonotypes in ibrutinib-treated CLL. The assay was immunoSEQ multiplex PCR, and TCRdb's table has in-frame clones only and misses some. The sample includes 50,000 to 60,000 clones, roughly 85% seen only once; the top ten take roughly 22%. Sequencing was performed on PBMCs, taken after 24 months of ibrutinib treatment. The source is a human donor with chronic lymphocytic leukemia.

This clone is a singleton in its sample. CDR3 bases: TGTGCCTCGGCCGGGCCCTCTAGCTATGGCTACACCTTC. It specifies CASAGPSSYGYTF. The rearrangement uses TRBV30 and TRBJ1-2; D remains ambiguous. The CDR3 loop spans 13 amino acids. Per germline, CDR1 GTSNPN and CDR2 SVGIG (reference sequence). Trimming took off 7 bases at V and 4 bases at J, with 16 bases between the two ends.

The J gene is TRBJ2-1, the V gene TRBV5-4; either TRBD1 or TRBD2 may fit D (5 bases each). Germline loops: CDR1 SGHNT, CDR2 YYREEE (reference sequence). V was clipped by 0 bases and J by 9 bases, with 16 bases between them. CDR3 length: 15 amino acids. CDR3 sequence reads: CASSLAAAKRGEQFF. Written as DNA, the CDR3 is TGTGCCAGCAGCTTGGCGGCAGCCAAGAGGGGTGAGCAGTTCTTC.

A single count supports this clone. The V and J genes are TRBV4-2 and TRBJ1-2; D gene ambiguous. V lost 4 bases and J lost 8, with 8 bases in between. This CDR3 comprises 11 residues. Per germline, CDR1 LGHNA and CDR2 YNFKEQ. The CDR3: CASSPGNGYTF. The CDR3, as DNA: TGTGCCAGCAGCCCCGGCAACGGCTACACCTTC.

V gene TRBV5-1 combines with J gene TRBJ2-4; D possibly corresponds to TRBD1 (6 bases). CDR3 size: 19 residues. With 0 bases removed from V and 2 bases from J, the gap between germline ends came to 21 bases. Germline CDR1 SGHRS, CDR2 YFSETQ. CDR3 sequence (DNA): TGCGCCAGCAGCTTGGATCCGACAGGTTACGACGTGTCCAAAAACATTCAGTACTTC. Its protein is CASSLDPTGYDVSKNIQYF.

V and J are TRBV30 and TRBJ2-1; D uncertain. Trimming cost V 2 bases and J 8 bases, with 13 bases left between them. The CDR3 loop spans 13 amino acids. Germline assignment: CDR1 GTSNPN and CDR2 SVGIG (reference sequence). The chain's CDR3 is CAWSRAGWDEQFF. CDR3 bases: TGTGCCTGGAGTCGGGCCGGTTGGGATGAGCAGTTCTTC.

The chain recombines TRBV5-6 with TRBJ2-1; maybe TRBD2 (5 bases). The CDR3 runs 14 residues. Germline lookup yields CDR1 SGHDT and CDR2 YYEEEE. With 0 bases removed from V and 5 bases from J, the gap between germline ends came to 9 bases. For the CDR3, the DNA is TGTGCCAGCAGCTTGGTGGCGGGCCACAATGAGCAGTTCTTC. Translating it yields CASSLVAGHNEQFF.

The chain combines TRBV9 with TRBJ2-7; D not certain. From germline, CDR1 is SGDLS and CDR2 YYNGEE. The CDR3 has 13 amino acids. V lost 2 bases to trimming and J lost 0 bases, with 6 bases between them. This CDR3 is CASSVQSSYEQYF. In nucleotides, the CDR3 is TGTGCCAGCAGCGTCCAGAGCTCCTACGAGCAGTACTTC.

The CDR3 DNA sequence: TGTGCCTGGAGCGCGGGACAGACCTACGAGCAGTACTTC. This codes for CAWSAGQTYEQYF. The V gene is TRBV30, the J gene TRBJ2-7; D is perhaps TRBD1 (7 bases). The CDR3 is 13 amino acids. V was trimmed by 3 bases and J by 2 bases, leaving 11 bases between them. The germline V gene has CDR1 GTSNPN and CDR2 SVGIG (reference sequence).

The chain employs TRBV7-9 and TRBJ2-1, with a possible D match to TRBD2 (5 bases). This CDR3 contains 14 residues. V was pared by 5 bases and J by 8 bases, with 16 bases between. Per germline, CDR1 SEHNR and CDR2 FQNEAQ (reference sequence). The CDR3, as DNA: TGTGCCAGCAGCCCCGCGGGCTTTTTTGATGAGCAGTTCTTC. This encodes CASSPAGFFDEQFF.

The chain carries TRBV2 and TRBJ1-2, with TRBD1 matching over 10 bases. The CDR3 loop spans 12 amino acids. Germline CDR1 SNHLY, CDR2 FYNNEI. V lost 8 bases to trimming and J lost 4 bases; unmatched junction nucleotides: 1. In DNA form, the CDR3 reads TGTGCCAGCCGGGACAGGGGCTATGGCTACACCTTC. Its protein is CASRDRGYGYTF.

The rearrangement joins TRBV9 to TRBJ2-2; TRBD2 aligns across 10 bases. The length of the CDR3 is 16 residues. The trim removed 0 bases at V and 6 bases at J, leaving 5 bases unmatched. Germline values: CDR1 SGDLS, CDR2 YYNGEE. This CDR3 is CASSVGGSGRAGELFF. The CDR3 nucleotides are TGTGCCAGCAGCGTAGGAGGGAGCGGGAGGGCCGGGGAGCTGTTTTTT.

This clone was seen only a few times. The chain recombines TRBV9 with TRBJ2-2, with 9 bases fitting TRBD2. Germline V CDR1 and CDR2: SGDLS, YYNGEE. V shed 2 bases, J shed 3 bases, and the junction held 5 bases outside the gene matches. This CDR3 is built from 16 residues. Here the CDR3 DNA reads TGTGCCAGCAGCGTTAGCGGGAGATTGGACACCGGGGAGCTGTTTTTT. Translated, it gives CASSVSGRLDTGELFF.

The chain recombines TRBV2 with TRBJ1-4, with 7 bases that match TRBD1. CDR3 length: 15 residues. Germline V lookup: CDR1 SNHLY, CDR2 FYNNEI. V lost 3 bases, J lost 4 bases, and 5 bases stayed unmatched. CDR3 region: CASSETGTVNEKLFF. The DNA for the CDR3 is TGTGCCAGCAGTGAGACCGGGACAGTTAATGAAAAACTGTTTTTT.

The chain is built from TRBV4-3 and TRBJ2-1; 11 bases are shared with TRBD2. V trimming: 0 bases; J trimming: 6 bases; junction bases outside the gene matches: 4. Germline CDR1 and CDR2: LGHNA and YSLEER. The length of the CDR3 is 16 residues. The CDR3 nucleotides are TGCGCCAGCAGCCAAGATCAGGGACTAGCGGCCAATGAGCAGTTCTTC. Translated: CASSQDQGLAANEQFF.

DNA of the CDR3: TGTGCCAGTAGTGGGTGGACTAGCGAATACAATGAGCAGTTCTTC. Protein product: CASSGWTSEYNEQFF. The chain has TRBV19 and TRBJ2-1, with 9 bases fitting TRBD2. Germline V CDR1 and CDR2: LNHDA, SQIVND (reference sequence). Losses at the gene ends were 5 bases for V and 4 bases for J; bases not matched to a gene: 6. CDR3 size: 15 residues.

The chain carries TRBV27 and TRBJ1-2, with unresolved D. The germline CDR1 and CDR2 sequences are MNHEY and SMNVEV (reference sequence). Trimming pared 4 bases from V and 2 bases from J, leaving 8 bases between. This CDR3 has 13 amino acids. CDR3 in amino acids: CASSSDGNYGYTF. Here the CDR3 DNA reads TGTGCCAGCAGTTCGGACGGGAACTATGGCTACACCTTC.

The rearrangement links TRBV7-2 to TRBJ2-7; perhaps TRBD1 as D (6 bases). This CDR3 has 13 amino acids. CDR1 and CDR2 (germline): SGHTA, FQGNSA. The V and J ends lost 5 bases and 4 bases respectively, with 12 bases between them. The CDR3 loop is CASSPVQGYEQYF. In DNA form, the CDR3 reads TGTGCCAGCAGCCCGGTCCAGGGGTACGAGCAGTACTTC.

The chain joins TRBV19 to TRBJ2-4; D ambiguous. The ends were cut back, 4 bases at V and 0 bases at J, with 10 bases in the middle. Per germline, CDR1 LNHDA and CDR2 SQIVND (reference sequence). The length of the CDR3 is 15 residues. CDR3 bases: TGTGCCAGTAGTACGCAGACTCTAGCCAAAAACATTCAGTACTTC. This sequence encodes CASSTQTLAKNIQYF.

This clone was seen just once. This rearrangement joins TRBV29-1 to TRBJ2-7, with D unclear. Trimming shortened V by 4 bases and J by 0 bases, and 4 bases separated the two germline ends. This CDR3 comprises 11 residues. Germline V gene data show CDR1 as SQVTM and CDR2 as ANQGSEA. The CDR3 region has the DNA TGCAGCGTTGCCGACTCCTACGAGCAGTACTTC. Protein: CSVADSYEQYF.

The rearrangement uses TRBV19 and TRBJ1-2; TRBD1 might be the D (5 bases). Germline V gene data show CDR1 as LNHDA and CDR2 as SQIVND (reference sequence). V was cut by 3 bases and J by 4 bases, with 15 bases left in between. The CDR3 has 15 residues. The CDR3 DNA reads as TGTGCCAGTAGTATCAACTTTGGGGCTGGCTATGGCTACACCTTC. Translating gives CASSINFGAGYGYTF. The full variable domain, its missing parts supplied by reference TRBV19 and TRBJ1-2, is DGGITQSPKYLFRKEGQNVTLSCEQNLNHDAMYWYRQDPGQGLRLIYYSQIVNDFQKGDIAEGYSVSREKKESFPLTVTSAQKNPTAFYLCASSINFGAGYGYTFGSGTRLTVV.

This chain links TRBV19 with TRBJ2-3; D is perhaps TRBD2 (5 bases). V gave up 9 bases and J gave up 4 bases, with 20 bases separating them. Germline loops: CDR1 LNHDA, CDR2 SQIVND (reference sequence). CDR3 length: 15 amino acids. The chain's CDR3 is CASSGAVLGSDTQYF. As DNA, the CDR3 is TGTGCCAGCTCAGGAGCGGTTCTAGGCTCAGATACGCAGTATTTT.